The rows below give T cell receptor beta chains drawn from one sample of a study of blood T cell repertoires in COVID-19. The data were produced by immunoSEQ multiplex PCR, yet TCRdb's version contains in-frame clones alone and is incomplete. Here the sample spans about 48,000 clones, approximately 87% being singletons. What was sequenced was peripheral blood. These receptors were obtained from a woman aged 55-69 years with acute or convalescent COVID-19. Both conserved end residues are part of each CDR3. The order of the fields is CDR3 DNA, CDR3 protein, D gene, clone size, CDR3 length, J gene, V gene. The D gene is left open where the match is weak. Clone size is stated in some rows and not others, as once, few, many or a class when expanded.

CDR3 DNA: TGTGCCAGCAGCCTCGACAGGGGTAATCAGCCCCAGCATTTT
CDR3 protein: CASSLDRGNQPQHF
D gene: TRBD1
clone size: NA
CDR3 length: 14
J gene: TRBJ1-5
V gene: TRBV6-5

CDR3 DNA: TGTGCCACCAGTGATTACAAGCGGGAGGGCACAGATACGCAGTATTTT
CDR3 protein: CATSDYKREGTDTQYF
D gene: TRBD2
clone size: few
CDR3 length: 16
J gene: TRBJ2-3
V gene: TRBV24-1

CDR3 DNA: TGTGCCAGTAGTAGGTCCAGGCAGGTTAACACTGAAGCTTTCTTT
CDR3 protein: CASSRSRQVNTEAFF
D gene: NA
clone size: NA
CDR3 length: 15
J gene: TRBJ1-1
V gene: TRBV19

CDR3 DNA: TGTGCCAGCAGCCAGTTAACCCGGGTAGCGGGGGGCCTAGATACGCAGTATTTT
CDR3 protein: CASSQLTRVAGGLDTQYF
D gene: TRBD2
clone size: NA
CDR3 length: 18
J gene: TRBJ2-3
V gene: TRBV3-1/TRBV3-2

CDR3 DNA: TGCGCCAGCTCGCCGGGGGGACAGGGGGAATTAGTGGGCTATGGCTACACCTTC
CDR3 protein: CASSPGGQGELVGYGYTF
D gene: TRBD1
clone size: NA
CDR3 length: 18
J gene: TRBJ1-2
V gene: TRBV4-1

CDR3 DNA: TGTGCCAGCAGCTTAGCGATGGGACAGGGGCAAGCTTTCTTT
CDR3 protein: CASSLAMGQGQAFF
D gene: TRBD1
clone size: NA
CDR3 length: 14
J gene: TRBJ1-1
V gene: TRBV7-8

CDR3 DNA: TGTGCCAGCAGCTTCCGACAGGGTCCATACAATGAGCAGTTCTTC
CDR3 protein: CASSFRQGPYNEQFF
D gene: TRBD1
clone size: NA
CDR3 length: 15
J gene: TRBJ2-1
V gene: TRBV5-6

CDR3 DNA: TGCAGTGCTAGAGCTCAGGGTACGCAGTATTTT
CDR3 protein: CSARAQGTQYF
D gene: NA
clone size: NA
CDR3 length: 11
J gene: TRBJ2-3
V gene: TRBV20-1

CDR3 DNA: TGTGCCAGCAGCCCGGGGAGGGGACACCACGAGCAGTACTTC
CDR3 protein: CASSPGRGHHEQYF
D gene: NA
clone size: NA
CDR3 length: 14
J gene: TRBJ2-7
V gene: TRBV7-2

CDR3 DNA: TGTGCCAGCAGTCGACAGTATGCAGCTAATGAGCAGTTCTTC
CDR3 protein: CASSRQYAANEQFF
D gene: NA
clone size: NA
CDR3 length: 14
J gene: TRBJ2-1
V gene: TRBV6-5

CDR3 DNA: TGTGCCAGCAGCTCATCCCGAAGCTCAGATACGCAGTATTTT
CDR3 protein: CASSSSRSSDTQYF
D gene: NA
clone size: NA
CDR3 length: 14
J gene: TRBJ2-3
V gene: TRBV5-4

CDR3 DNA: TGCGCCAGCAGCTTGGGGGCAAGGCCAAGGGGTGGGACTGAAGCTTTCTTT
CDR3 protein: CASSLGARPRGGTEAFF
D gene: NA
clone size: once
CDR3 length: 17
J gene: TRBJ1-1
V gene: TRBV5-1

CDR3 DNA: TGCGCCAGCAGCCAAAGGACAGGGGTCGCGAACACCGGGGAGCTGTTTTTT
CDR3 protein: CASSQRTGVANTGELFF
D gene: TRBD1
clone size: NA
CDR3 length: 17
J gene: TRBJ2-2
V gene: TRBV4-1

CDR3 DNA: TGCAGCGTTGAGGGAGGGGACTATGGCTACACCTTC
CDR3 protein: CSVEGGDYGYTF
D gene: NA
clone size: NA
CDR3 length: 12
J gene: TRBJ1-2
V gene: TRBV29-1

CDR3 DNA: TGTGCCAGCAGCCCCCCAGTAACCGGGGAGCTGTTTTTT
CDR3 protein: CASSPPVTGELFF
D gene: NA
clone size: NA
CDR3 length: 13
J gene: TRBJ2-2
V gene: TRBV7-2

CDR3 DNA: TGTGCCAGCAGCGCAAATCAGGGGGCGCGAGGTGAAAAACTGTTTTTT
CDR3 protein: CASSANQGARGEKLFF
D gene: TRBD1
clone size: few
CDR3 length: 16
J gene: TRBJ1-4
V gene: TRBV5-6

CDR3 DNA: TGTGCCAGCAGCTTGTTAAGGGGGGGCCGTGAGCAGTTCTTC
CDR3 protein: CASSLLRGGREQFF
D gene: NA
clone size: NA
CDR3 length: 14
J gene: TRBJ2-1
V gene: TRBV5-6

CDR3 DNA: TGTGCCAGCAGGGCAGGGGGAACCTACGAGCAGTACTTC
CDR3 protein: CASRAGGTYEQYF
D gene: TRBD1
clone size: NA
CDR3 length: 13
J gene: TRBJ2-7
V gene: TRBV7-2

CDR3 DNA: TGCGCCAGCAGCTTGGTAGCGGGAGAAGGCAATGAGCAGTTCTTC
CDR3 protein: CASSLVAGEGNEQFF
D gene: TRBD2
clone size: NA
CDR3 length: 15
J gene: TRBJ2-1
V gene: TRBV5-1

CDR3 DNA: TGTGCCAGCAGAAGTAGCGGGAGGGCCGGCGAGCAGTACTTC
CDR3 protein: CASRSSGRAGEQYF
D gene: TRBD2
clone size: once
CDR3 length: 14
J gene: TRBJ2-7
V gene: TRBV27

CDR3 DNA: TGTGCCAGCAGCTTATCGACAGGGATCGGCTACACCTTC
CDR3 protein: CASSLSTGIGYTF
D gene: TRBD1
clone size: once
CDR3 length: 13
J gene: TRBJ1-2
V gene: TRBV7-9

CDR3 DNA: TGCGCCAGCAGCCAACCCCAGGGTATTGAAGCTTTCTTT
CDR3 protein: CASSQPQGIEAFF
D gene: NA
clone size: few
CDR3 length: 13
J gene: TRBJ1-1
V gene: TRBV4-1

CDR3 DNA: TGTGCCAGCAGCCGGACAGGTTCCGAGCAGTACTTC
CDR3 protein: CASSRTGSEQYF
D gene: TRBD1
clone size: NA
CDR3 length: 12
J gene: TRBJ2-7
V gene: TRBV5-5

CDR3 DNA: TGTGCCAGCCAGGAGGGGGCGACCGATACGCAGTATTTT
CDR3 protein: CASQEGATDTQYF
D gene: NA
clone size: NA
CDR3 length: 13
J gene: TRBJ2-3
V gene: TRBV12-3/TRBV12-4

CDR3 DNA: TGTGCCAGCAGTTATGGGGGGGGTGGCAATCAGCCCCAGCATTTT
CDR3 protein: CASSYGGGGNQPQHF
D gene: NA
clone size: NA
CDR3 length: 15
J gene: TRBJ1-5
V gene: TRBV6-2/TRBV6-3

CDR3 DNA: TGTGCCAGCAGCGCCAGCCGTCTAGCGGGAGGCTCCGGGGAGCTGTTTTTT
CDR3 protein: CASSASRLAGGSGELFF
D gene: TRBD2
clone size: NA
CDR3 length: 17
J gene: TRBJ2-2
V gene: TRBV9

CDR3 DNA: TGTGCCAGCAGCTCGACCCCGCGGGCTGGAAACACCATATATTTT
CDR3 protein: CASSSTPRAGNTIYF
D gene: NA
clone size: NA
CDR3 length: 15
J gene: TRBJ1-3
V gene: TRBV7-2